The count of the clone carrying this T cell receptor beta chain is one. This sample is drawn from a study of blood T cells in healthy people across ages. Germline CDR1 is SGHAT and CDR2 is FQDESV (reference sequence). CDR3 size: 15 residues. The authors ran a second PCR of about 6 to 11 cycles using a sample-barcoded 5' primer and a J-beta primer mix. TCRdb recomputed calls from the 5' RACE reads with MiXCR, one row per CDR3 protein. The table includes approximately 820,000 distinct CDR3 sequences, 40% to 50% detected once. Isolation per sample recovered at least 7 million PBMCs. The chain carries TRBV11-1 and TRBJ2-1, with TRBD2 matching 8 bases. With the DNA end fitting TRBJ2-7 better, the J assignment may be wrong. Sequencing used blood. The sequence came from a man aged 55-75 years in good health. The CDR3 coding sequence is TGTGCCAGCAGCTTAGGGGTAGCGGGGTACAATGAGCAGTACTTC. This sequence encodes CASSLGVAGYNEQYF.